The 13 T cell receptor beta chains presented below share a single source sample, sequenced in a study of T cells in women clearing cervical HPV infection. The method was immunoSEQ multiplex PCR; TCRdb's version includes in-frame clones alone and lacks a portion of them. The table for this sample gives more than 40,000 clones. The sample consisted of blood buffy coat. These receptors were collected from a woman between 18 and 70 years old with a cervical HPV16 infection that either progressed to CIN3+ or cleared (not recorded which).

Comments on this clone: The read terminates 3 residues ahead of where the CDR3 ends, so the germline J gene completes it. V and J are TRBV2 and TRBJ2-2; 8 bases fit TRBD2. Germline V gives CDR1 SNHLY, CDR2 FYNNEI. The CDR3 is 15 amino acids. With 6 bases clipped from V and 0 bases from J, the junction kept 3 bases outside the gene matches. CDR3 residues: CASSPGLANTGELFF. CDR3 bases read: TGTGCCAGCAGCCCGGGACTAGCGAACACCGGGGAG.

Details on this clone: The read is 3 residues too short to cover the CDR3 end, so that end is filled in from the germline J gene. V usage is TRBV2 and J usage is TRBJ2-7; 10 nucleotides match TRBD1. Germline CDR1 reads SNHLY; CDR2 reads FYNNEI. CDR3 length equals 13 residues. Trimming took 8 bases from V and 1 from J; bases not matched to a gene: 2. CDR3 residues: CASGGQGSYEQYF. The sequenced CDR3 bases are TGTGCCAGCGGGGGACAGGGGTCCTACGAG.

Concerning this clone: The read gets to within 3 residues of the CDR3 end, and the germline J gene fills in the rest. This rearrangement joins TRBV30 to TRBJ2-1, with 10 nucleotides matching TRBD2. V lost 4 bases, J lost 9 bases, and 6 bases stayed unmatched. The V gene's germline CDR1 is GTSNPN and CDR2 SVGIG (reference sequence). The CDR3 covers 13 residues. The sequenced CDR3 bases are TGTGCCTGGACAGCGGGGGGGCCTCGTGAG. The encoded protein is CAWTAGGPRE. From start to end, the CDR3 is CAWTAGGPREQFF. The complete variable domain, with remaining parts taken from reference TRBV30 and TRBJ2-1, reads SQTIHQWPATLVQPVGSPLSLECTVEGTSNPNLYWYRQAAGRGLQLLFYSVGIGQISSEVPQNLSASRPQDRQFILSSKKLLLSDSGFYLCAWTAGGPREQFFGPGTRLTVL.

A remark on this clone: The DNA ends 3 residues before the CDR3 does, and the rest of the CDR3 is filled in from the germline J gene. The chain uses TRBV5-4 and TRBJ1-1, with D unresolved. The CDR3 extends over 13 amino acids. Germline V gene data show CDR1 as SGHNT and CDR2 as YYREEE (reference sequence). V dropped 2 bases and J dropped 1 base, with 6 bases sitting between them. The chain's CDR3 is CASSFTGNTEAFF. CDR3 bases read: TGTGCCAGCAGCTTTACGGGGAACACTGAA. Together with reference TRBV5-4 and TRBJ1-1, the CDR3 gives the full variable domain: ETGVTQSPTHLIKTRGQQVTLRCSSQSGHNTVSWYQQALGQGPQFIFQYYREEENGRGNFPPRFSGLQFPNYSSELNVNALELDDSALYLCASSFTGNTEAFFGQGTRLTVV.

To note about this clone: A junction boundary mismatches the germline segment, possibly from a read error. The sequence runs out 3 residues before the end of the CDR3; the remainder is reconstructed from the germline J gene. This rearrangement joins TRBV2 to TRBJ1-1; D is possibly TRBD1 (5 bases). Germline CDR1 is SNHLY and CDR2 is FYNNEI. This CDR3 is built from 15 residues. The covered CDR3 bases are TGTGCCATCAGTCCAACCAGGGCGATCAACACTGAA. It is translated as CAISPTRAINTE. The whole CDR3 reads CAISPTRAINTEAFF.

Comment on this clone: The read stops 3 residues short of the end of the CDR3; the missing end is completed from the germline J gene. This chain uses TRBV20-1 with TRBJ1-4; TRBD1 aligns across 7 bases. CDR1 is DFQATT, CDR2 SNEGSKA, per germline (reference sequence). The CDR3 contains 14 residues. Trimming removed 1 base from V and 5 bases from J; junction bases left unmatched: 4. CDR3 protein: CSARVGTANEKLFF. CDR3 bases read: TGCAGTGCTAGAGTGGGGACAGCAAATGAAAAA.

Turning to this clone: The CDR3 is cut off 3 residues early in the read; its end comes from the germline J gene. The chain carries TRBV5-1 and TRBJ2-2; 8 bases are a match to TRBD2. CDR3 length equals 14 residues. The germline gives CDR1 SGHRS, CDR2 YFSETQ. With V trimmed by 0 bases and J by 6 bases, 1 base remained unmatched. CDR3 sequence reads: CASSLDGGAGELFF. CDR3 DNA (partial): TGCGCCAGCAGCTTGGACGGGGGGGCCGGGGAG.

Concerning this clone: From the germline J gene comes the end of the CDR3, since the read stops 3 residues before it. The rearrangement joins TRBV12-3 or TRBV12-4 to TRBJ2-5; D is perhaps TRBD1 (5 bases). The V end was cut by 1 base, the J end by 5 bases, with 11 bases between. The CDR3 is 14 amino acids. CDR3 DNA (partial): TGTGCCAGCAGTTTAGACAGGCTGGGGGAGACC. It specifies CASSLDRLGET. The whole CDR3 protein is CASSLDRLGETQYF.

Worth noting for this clone: The read halts 3 residues ahead of the CDR3 end, with the missing end drawn from the germline J gene. The rearrangement uses TRBV4-1 and TRBJ1-4; 8 bases map to TRBD1. There are 16 residues in the CDR3. The germline V gene has CDR1 MGHRA and CDR2 YSYEKL. V was pared by 0 bases and J by 8 bases, with 8 bases of the junction left unmatched. CDR3 DNA (partial): TGCGCCAGCAGCCAAGATCCCGGACAGGGTCGCGAAAAA. Its translation: CASSQDPGQGREK. The entire CDR3 is CASSQDPGQGREKLFF.

About this clone: Coverage ceases 3 residues before the CDR3 finishes, and the germline J gene fills in the end. The J gene is TRBJ1-5, the V gene TRBV5-6; unclear D gene. The CDR3 runs 14 residues. Trimming cost V 1 base and J 0 bases, with 5 bases left between them. The germline gives CDR1 SGHDT, CDR2 YYEEEE. The CDR3 here is CASSLRYSNQPQHF. The sequenced CDR3 bases are TGTGCCAGCAGCTTGCGGTATAGCAATCAGCCC.

As for this clone: The DNA ends 3 residues before the CDR3 does, and the rest of the CDR3 is filled in from the germline J gene. The chain has TRBV6-2 or TRBV6-3 and TRBJ2-1, with D perhaps TRBD2 (7 bases). V lost 2 bases and J lost 7, with 18 bases in between. Per germline, CDR1 MNHEY and CDR2 SVGEGT. The CDR3 sequence is 16 residues long. The CDR3 reads CASSYPGGGLKNEQFF. CDR3 DNA (partial): TGTGCCAGCAGTTACCCCGGCGGGGGCCTTAAGAATGAG.

A word on this clone: Sequencing ends 3 residues short of the CDR3 end; the germline J gene provides the rest. The chain couples TRBV7-9 to TRBJ2-4; 8 bases align to TRBD1. The CDR3 loop spans 14 amino acids. Germline CDR1 and CDR2: SEHNR and FQNEAQ (reference sequence). CDR3 region: CASSETGGNYGQYF. CDR3 DNA, as far as it was read: TGTGCCAGCAGCGAAACAGGGGGGAACTATGGT.

Concerning this clone: The CDR3 end falls 3 residues outside the read, so it is completed with the germline J gene. This chain connects TRBV5-1 to TRBJ1-4, with a possible D match to TRBD1 (6 bases). Trimming shortened V by 2 bases and J by 8 bases, and 16 bases separated the two germline ends. CDR3 length: 15 amino acids. Germline lookup yields CDR1 SGHRS and CDR2 YFSETQ. Partial CDR3 DNA: TGCGCCAGCAGCTTACAGGGCCGGGAAGGGGAAAAA. It encodes CASSLQGREGEK. The CDR3 as a whole reads CASSLQGREGEKLFF.